The next 14 T cell receptor beta chains were all read from a single sample in a study of molecular identifiers for immune sequencing clone quantification. Via MiXCR, TCRdb re-called the PCR reads, giving one row per CDR3 protein. Of 460,000 or so distinct CDR3 sequences listed, around 23% were seen once; the top ten hold roughly 0.77%. Sequencing was done on a sample of naive CD8+ T cells from blood, with Jurkat cell RNA spiked in. Subset defined: FACS-sorted CD8+CD4-CCR7+CD45RA+ naive T cells. Receptors were obtained from a human donor in good health. Some libraries in this study had Jurkat cell RNA spiked in.

A word on this clonotype: A read error may explain this, as a much larger clone is one base away. This chain uses TRBV30 with TRBJ2-2; 9 bases fit TRBD1. Germline V gene data show CDR1 as GTSNPN and CDR2 as SVGIG (reference sequence). The CDR3 loop spans 16 amino acids. Trimming at V came to 0 bases and at J to 4 bases, leaving 6 bases not matched to a gene. CDR3 nucleotide sequence: TGTGCCTGGAGTGTACCGGGACAGGGCACCACCGGGGAGCTGTTTTTT. This translates into CAWSVPGQGTTGELFF.

With regard to this clonotype: Just one base apart from a much larger clone, this may be a read error. V is TRBV14 and J is TRBJ2-5; no clear D gene. The CDR3 runs 13 residues. Germline V gene data show CDR1 as SGHDN and CDR2 as FVKESK. CDR3 DNA sequence: TGTGCCAGCAGCCAAGTAAACATTGAGACCCACTACTTC. Encoded protein: CASSQVNIETHYF.

V gene TRBV13 combines with J gene TRBJ1-1; 9 positions agree with TRBD1. This CDR3 contains 15 residues. Trimming cost V 3 bases and J 10 bases; bases outside gene matches: 12. Germline V gene sequence: CDR1 PRHDT, CDR2 FYEKMQ (reference sequence). The CDR3 region has the DNA TGTGCCAGCAGCTTGGGGACAGGGAGTGGTAATGGAGCTTTCTTT. Protein: CASSLGTGSGNGAFF.

This clonotype appeared a few times. The chain has TRBV20-1 and TRBJ2-7; weak D call: TRBD1 (6 bases). Trimming cost V 3 bases and J 3 bases, with 15 bases left between them. Germline V CDR1 and CDR2: DFQATT, SNEGSKA (reference sequence). The CDR3 sequence is 14 residues long. The CDR3 reads CSARIRQGSYEQYF. CDR3 nucleotides: TGCAGTGCTAGGATCCGGCAGGGGAGCTACGAGCAGTACTTC.

This clonotype was seen ten or more times. The genes are TRBV6-6 and TRBJ2-1; TRBD1 aligns across 7 bases. Germline loops: CDR1 MNHNY, CDR2 SVGAGI (reference sequence). CDR3 length: 15 amino acids. The ends lost 0 bases at V and 7 bases at J; junction bases unmatched: 6. In DNA, the CDR3 is TGTGCCAGCAGTTACTCAGTGAGGACAGGTAATGAGCAGTTCTTC. Amino acid sequence: CASSYSVRTGNEQFF.

This chain's CDR3 is CAGATGARYNEQFF. CDR3 nucleotide sequence: TGTGCCGGTGCAACAGGGGCGAGGTACAATGAGCAGTTCTTC. V and J are TRBV19 and TRBJ2-1; 7 bases map to TRBD1. The V and J ends lost 11 bases and 4 bases, in that order; junction bases with no gene match: 11. This CDR3 contains 14 residues. CDR1 is LNHDA and CDR2 is SQIVND in the germline V gene (reference sequence). Drawing the rest from reference TRBV19 and TRBJ2-1, the complete variable domain is DGGITQSPKYLFRKEGQNVTLSCEQNLNHDAMYWYRQDPGQGLRLIYYSQIVNDFQKGDIAEGYSVSREKKESFPLTVTSAQKNPTAFYLCAGATGARYNEQFFGPGTRLTVL.

Only a few counts were recorded for this clonotype. This rearrangement joins TRBV28 to TRBJ2-7; 8 bases match TRBD2. The junction had 12 bases not matched to a gene; V was cut back by 4 bases and J by 7 bases. This CDR3 has 15 residues. Germline V CDR1 and CDR2: MDHEN, SYDVKM. DNA for the CDR3: TGTGCCAGCAGTTCAGTTACGGGAGGGCCGGTAGAGCAGTACTTC. Protein: CASSSVTGGPVEQYF.

This clonotype was detected a few times. The chain joins TRBV4-3 to TRBJ1-5, with D unclear. The length of the CDR3 is 16 residues. The germline CDR1 and CDR2 sequences are LGHNA and YSLEER. V was trimmed by 0 bases and J by 0 bases, leaving 9 bases between them. CDR3 sequence reads: CASSQEAGTSNQPQHF. CDR3 bases: TGCGCCAGCAGCCAAGAGGCTGGCACTAGCAATCAGCCCCAGCATTTT.

This clonotype has a single count. Just one base apart from a much larger clone, this may be a read error. The chain employs TRBV7-2 and TRBJ2-1; D perhaps matches TRBD2 (5 bases). Looked up from germline, CDR1 is SGHTA and CDR2 is FQGNSA. This CDR3 comprises 14 residues. CDR3 sequence reads: CASSPFAARDEQIF. As DNA, the CDR3 is TGTGCCAGCAGCCCGTTCGCGGCGAGGGATGAGCAGATCTTC.

This clonotype was observed a few times. CDR3 sequence reads: CASSFDPGTGGEETQYF. CDR3 bases: TGTGCCAGCAGTTTCGACCCCGGGACAGGGGGCGAAGAGACCCAGTACTTC. This chain connects TRBV28 to TRBJ2-5; 12 bases align to TRBD1. This CDR3 has 17 residues. Germline CDR1 is MDHEN and CDR2 is SYDVKM. The ends lost 3 bases at V and 3 bases at J; junction bases unmatched: 8.

This clonotype has a count of ten or more. The gene calls are TRBV27 and TRBJ1-6; D is undetermined. This CDR3 spans 13 amino acids. With 6 bases removed from V and 7 bases from J, the gap between germline ends came to 10 bases. Germline lookup yields CDR1 MNHEY and CDR2 SMNVEV (reference sequence). DNA of the CDR3: TGTGCCAGCAGCCCGGCCCTAAATTCACCCCTCCACTTT. Its protein is CASSPALNSPLHF.

This clonotype was observed a few times. V usage is TRBV7-9 and J usage is TRBJ1-1; 7 nucleotides match TRBD1. The length of the CDR3 is 13 residues. Germline V gene sequence: CDR1 SEHNR, CDR2 FQNEAQ (reference sequence). V lost 7 bases, J lost 3 bases, and 5 bases stayed unmatched. The CDR3 region has the DNA TGTGCCAGCACCCTGGGACAGTACACTGAAGCTTTCTTT. This gives the protein CASTLGQYTEAFF.

This clonotype came up a few times. The rearrangement uses TRBV6-1 and TRBJ2-5; a weak D match, TRBD2 (6 bases). CDR1 is MNHNS, CDR2 SASEGT, per germline. V lost 4 bases, J lost 5 bases, and 17 bases lay in between. This CDR3 has 15 amino acids. CDR3 loop: CASSAGRLIRETQYF. CDR3 DNA sequence: TGTGCCAGCAGTGCCGGGAGATTAATAAGGGAGACCCAGTACTTC.

The sample holds many counts of this clonotype. V gene TRBV7-2 combines with J gene TRBJ2-3; 7 nucleotides agree with TRBD1. The CDR3 is made up of 13 amino acids. CDR1 and CDR2 from the germline V gene are SGHTA and FQGNSA. Trimming removed 3 bases from V and 6 bases from J; junction bases left unmatched: 3. CDR3 nucleotides: TGTGCCAGCAGCTTGACAGGGATGGATACGCAGTATTTT. Protein: CASSLTGMDTQYF.